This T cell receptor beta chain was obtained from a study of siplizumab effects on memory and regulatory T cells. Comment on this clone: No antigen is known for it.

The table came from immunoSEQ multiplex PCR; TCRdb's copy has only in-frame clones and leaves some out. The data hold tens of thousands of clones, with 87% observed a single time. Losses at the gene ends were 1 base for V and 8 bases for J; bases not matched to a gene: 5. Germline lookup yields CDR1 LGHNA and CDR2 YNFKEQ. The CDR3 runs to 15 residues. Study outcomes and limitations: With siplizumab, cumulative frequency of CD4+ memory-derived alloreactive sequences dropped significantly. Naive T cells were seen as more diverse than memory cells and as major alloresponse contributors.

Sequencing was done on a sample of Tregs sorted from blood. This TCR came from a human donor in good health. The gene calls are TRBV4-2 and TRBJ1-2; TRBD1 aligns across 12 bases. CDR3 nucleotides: TGTGCCAGCAGCCAAGTGGGACAGGGGGCGTCCGGCTACACCTTC. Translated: CASSQVGQGASGYTF.